The 3 T cell receptor beta chains given below trace back to one sample, sequenced in a study of lymphopenia after photon versus proton radiotherapy. Libraries were prepared by immunoSEQ multiplex PCR; TCRdb keeps only in-frame clonotypes and omits some of them. This sample yields roughly 58,000 clones, of which roughly 90% are seen a single time; roughly 12% belongs to the top ten. The sample in question was peripheral blood, obtained from a patient treated with proton-based radiotherapy. The receptors derive from a man aged 80 or over with esophageal cancer.

CDR3 DNA: TGTGCCAGCAGTTTCCAACGAGGGGAGACAGATACGCAGTATTTT. The encoded protein is CASSFQRGETDTQYF. This chain links TRBV6-5 with TRBJ2-3; either TRBD1 or TRBD2 may supply D (5 bases each). This CDR3 comprises 15 residues. The V and J ends lost 4 bases and 3 bases respectively, with 14 bases between them. Germline values: CDR1 MNHEY, CDR2 SVGAGI.

The chain couples TRBV2 to TRBJ2-5, with D perhaps TRBD1 (6 bases). The CDR3 extends over 14 amino acids. From germline, CDR1 is SNHLY and CDR2 FYNNEI. Trimming took 8 bases from V and 5 from J, leaving 18 bases between them. This CDR3 is CASGGHTKPETQYF. DNA for the CDR3: TGTGCCAGCGGGGGACACACAAAACCGGAGACCCAGTACTTC.

This chain joins TRBV7-2 and TRBJ1-2; no reliable D call. Trimming removed 1 base at V and 2 bases at J, with 8 bases between. This CDR3 region has 14 residues. Germline loops: CDR1 SGHTA, CDR2 FQGNSA. CDR3 sequence (DNA): TGTGCCAGCAGCTTAGTAGCAGGAAACTATGGCTACACCTTC. This sequence encodes CASSLVAGNYGYTF.